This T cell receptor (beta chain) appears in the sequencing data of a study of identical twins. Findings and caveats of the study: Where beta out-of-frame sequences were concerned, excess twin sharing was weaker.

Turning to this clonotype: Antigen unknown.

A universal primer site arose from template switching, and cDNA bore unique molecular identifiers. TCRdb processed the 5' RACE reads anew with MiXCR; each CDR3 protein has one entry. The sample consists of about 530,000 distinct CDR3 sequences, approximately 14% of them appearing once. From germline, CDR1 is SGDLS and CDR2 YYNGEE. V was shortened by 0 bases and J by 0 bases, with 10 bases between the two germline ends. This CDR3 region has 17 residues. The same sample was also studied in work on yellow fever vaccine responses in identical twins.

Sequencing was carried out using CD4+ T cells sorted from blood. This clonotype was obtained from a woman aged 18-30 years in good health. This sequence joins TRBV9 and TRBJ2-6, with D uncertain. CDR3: CASSVDPLTSGANVLTF. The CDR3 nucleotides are TGTGCCAGCAGCGTAGACCCCTTGACCTCTGGGGCCAACGTCCTGACTTTC. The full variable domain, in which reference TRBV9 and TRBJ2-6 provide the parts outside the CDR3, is DSGVTQTPKHLITATGQRVTLRCSPRSGDLSVYWYQQSLDQGLQFLIQYYNGEERAKGNILERFSAQQFPDLHSELNLSSLELGDSALYFCASSVDPLTSGANVLTFGAGSRLTVL.